Listed below are T cell receptor beta chains from one sample, sequenced in a study of blood T cell repertoires in COVID-19. Here immunoSEQ multiplex PCR was the method, and the copy in TCRdb shows in-frame clones only, minus some. The table has about 190,000 clones, about 82% seen once. The source material was PBMCs or T cells enriched from blood (not recorded which). The receptors shown here come from a man aged 35-49 years with acute COVID-19. Both conserved end residues are part of each CDR3. The D gene is left open where the match is weak. Expanded clones get a size class; other rows say once, few or many, or leave the size out.

j_gene: TRBJ2-7
abundance: .
v_gene: TRBV7-6
d_gene: .
CDR3nt: TGTGCCAGCAGCTTTAACCCCGACAGTCACTACGAGCAGTACTTC
CDR3aa: CASSFNPDSHYEQYF

j_gene: TRBJ1-2
abundance: .
v_gene: TRBV10-1
d_gene: .
CDR3nt: TGCGCCAGCAGTGAGTCGTGGTCAGGGGGCTACACCTTC
CDR3aa: CASSESWSGGYTF

j_gene: TRBJ2-1
abundance: .
v_gene: TRBV21-1
d_gene: .
CDR3nt: TGTGCCAGCAGCAAAGGGGAGACCGGGACACTTGACAATGAGCAGTTCTTC
CDR3aa: CASSKGETGTLDNEQFF

j_gene: TRBJ1-1
abundance: .
v_gene: TRBV10-3
d_gene: .
CDR3nt: TGTGCCATCAGTGGGGACAATGAAGCTTTCTTT
CDR3aa: CAISGDNEAFF

j_gene: TRBJ2-2
abundance: few
v_gene: TRBV24-1
d_gene: TRBD1
CDR3nt: TGTGCCACCAGTGATTGGGACAGAAACACCGGGGAGCTGTTTTTT
CDR3aa: CATSDWDRNTGELFF

j_gene: TRBJ2-2
abundance: .
v_gene: TRBV9
d_gene: .
CDR3nt: TGTGCCAGCAGCGTGGTATCAGGGTGGGTCGCCGGGGAGCTGTTTTTT
CDR3aa: CASSVVSGWVAGELFF

j_gene: TRBJ1-1
abundance: .
v_gene: TRBV5-1
d_gene: .
CDR3nt: TGCGCCAGCAGCGTCAGGGTTTCGGACACTGAAGCTTTCTTT
CDR3aa: CASSVRVSDTEAFF

j_gene: TRBJ2-1
abundance: .
v_gene: TRBV5-1
d_gene: TRBD1
CDR3nt: TGCGCCAGCAGCTTCCTGGACAGGGGTAACCAGGGCGGGAATGAGCAGTTCTTC
CDR3aa: CASSFLDRGNQGGNEQFF

j_gene: TRBJ2-1
abundance: .
v_gene: TRBV5-1
d_gene: TRBD1
CDR3nt: TGCGCCAGCAGCTTGGCCTCCGGGACAGGGAACTACAATGAGCAGTTCTTC
CDR3aa: CASSLASGTGNYNEQFF

j_gene: TRBJ1-4
abundance: .
v_gene: TRBV7-2
d_gene: .
CDR3nt: TGTGCCAGCAGCTTAGTCAAGGCCCTTCGAGGGGAAAAACTGTTTTTT
CDR3aa: CASSLVKALRGEKLFF

j_gene: TRBJ2-1
abundance: .
v_gene: TRBV18
d_gene: .
CDR3nt: TGTGCCAGCTCACCATTGACTCTATCCTACAATGAGCAGTTCTTC
CDR3aa: CASSPLTLSYNEQFF

j_gene: TRBJ2-5
abundance: .
v_gene: TRBV10-3
d_gene: TRBD1
CDR3nt: TGTGCCATCAGCGCCTCGACAGGGTTCCAAGAGACCCAGTACTTC
CDR3aa: CAISASTGFQETQYF

j_gene: TRBJ2-3
abundance: .
v_gene: TRBV10-2
d_gene: .
CDR3nt: TGCGCCAGCTACGGGAGAAAGACAGATACGCAGTATTTT
CDR3aa: CASYGRKTDTQYF

j_gene: TRBJ2-1
abundance: once
v_gene: TRBV6-4
d_gene: TRBD2
CDR3nt: TGTGCCAGCAGTGACTCTGGACTAGGATACAATGAGCAGTTCTTC
CDR3aa: CASSDSGLGYNEQFF

j_gene: TRBJ2-5
abundance: .
v_gene: TRBV2
d_gene: .
CDR3nt: TGTGCCAGCAGTGGGGTGGTGGGAGGTCTCCAAGAGACCCAGTACTTC
CDR3aa: CASSGVVGGLQETQYF

j_gene: TRBJ1-1
abundance: .
v_gene: TRBV9
d_gene: .
CDR3nt: TGTGCCAGCAGCGTAGCCGGGGGGAACACTGAAGCTTTCTTT
CDR3aa: CASSVAGGNTEAFF

j_gene: TRBJ1-5
abundance: .
v_gene: TRBV28
d_gene: .
CDR3nt: TGTGCCAGCAGGGGGGCTCTTCAGCCCCAGCATTTT
CDR3aa: CASRGALQPQHF

j_gene: TRBJ1-6
abundance: once
v_gene: TRBV6-5
d_gene: TRBD1
CDR3nt: TGTGCCAGCAGTCAAAGACAGGGGGCGGGTTCACCCCTCCACTTT
CDR3aa: CASSQRQGAGSPLHF

j_gene: TRBJ2-7
abundance: .
v_gene: TRBV19
d_gene: .
CDR3nt: TGTGCCAGTACCTTGGGGCAGGGTAGTGCGTACGAGCAGTACTTC
CDR3aa: CASTLGQGSAYEQYF

j_gene: TRBJ2-5
abundance: .
v_gene: TRBV5-6
d_gene: TRBD2
CDR3nt: TGTGCCAGCAGCTCCCGACTAGCGGGAAGCGAGACCCAGTACTTC
CDR3aa: CASSSRLAGSETQYF

j_gene: TRBJ2-2
abundance: .
v_gene: TRBV5-1
d_gene: TRBD2
CDR3nt: TGCGCCAGCAGCTCCTCCGGGACTAGCGGGAGGGCCCCCGGGGAGCTGTTTTTT
CDR3aa: CASSSSGTSGRAPGELFF

j_gene: TRBJ2-5
abundance: .
v_gene: TRBV27
d_gene: TRBD1
CDR3nt: TGTGCCAGCAGTGGCTGGGACAGCTTTGGGGAGACCCAGTACTTC
CDR3aa: CASSGWDSFGETQYF

j_gene: TRBJ2-7
abundance: .
v_gene: TRBV7-9
d_gene: .
CDR3nt: TGTGCCAGCAGCTCGCGGGACGCTAAGGGTTACTACGAGCAGTACTTC
CDR3aa: CASSSRDAKGYYEQYF

j_gene: TRBJ2-7
abundance: .
v_gene: TRBV5-4
d_gene: TRBD2
CDR3nt: TGTGCCAGCAGCTTATACTTAGCGGGAATGGGTGACGAGCAGTACTTC
CDR3aa: CASSLYLAGMGDEQYF

j_gene: TRBJ2-1
abundance: .
v_gene: TRBV6-2/TRBV6-3
d_gene: TRBD2
CDR3nt: TGTGCCAGCAGTTACTCGATGTCAGCGGGAGGACGTAATGAGCAGTTCTTC
CDR3aa: CASSYSMSAGGRNEQFF

j_gene: TRBJ1-1
abundance: once
v_gene: TRBV6-5
d_gene: .
CDR3nt: TGTGCCAGCAGTTATGATACCCGGGGGAGGACTGAAGCTTTCTTT
CDR3aa: CASSYDTRGRTEAFF

j_gene: TRBJ2-1
abundance: .
v_gene: TRBV4-3
d_gene: TRBD2
CDR3nt: TGCGCCAGCAGCCAAAGTCCAGCGGGGGCTTACAATGAGCAGTTCTTC
CDR3aa: CASSQSPAGAYNEQFF

j_gene: TRBJ1-2
abundance: .
v_gene: TRBV7-2
d_gene: TRBD1
CDR3nt: TGTGCCAGCAGCTTAAGGGTGTCCGGGACAGGAGGAATAGTTGGCTACACCTTC
CDR3aa: CASSLRVSGTGGIVGYTF

j_gene: TRBJ2-1
abundance: few
v_gene: TRBV6-5
d_gene: .
CDR3nt: TGTGCCAGCAGTTACTGGCATGAGCAGTTCTTC
CDR3aa: CASSYWHEQFF

j_gene: TRBJ2-5
abundance: .
v_gene: TRBV28
d_gene: .
CDR3nt: TGTGCCAGCAGTATTCTTAGCGGAAATCAAGAGACCCAGTACTTC
CDR3aa: CASSILSGNQETQYF

j_gene: TRBJ2-7
abundance: .
v_gene: TRBV7-2
d_gene: TRBD1
CDR3nt: TGTGCCAGCAGCTATACCGGGACAGGAGGCTACGAGCAGTACTTC
CDR3aa: CASSYTGTGGYEQYF

j_gene: TRBJ1-2
abundance: .
v_gene: TRBV18
d_gene: TRBD1
CDR3nt: TGTGCCAGCTCACCACCGACAGGGGACTATGGCTACACCTTC
CDR3aa: CASSPPTGDYGYTF

j_gene: TRBJ2-1
abundance: .
v_gene: TRBV15
d_gene: .
CDR3nt: TGTGCCACCAGCAGAGGGCAGCGGAGTTTCCCCAATGAGCAGTTCTTC
CDR3aa: CATSRGQRSFPNEQFF

j_gene: TRBJ1-2
abundance: .
v_gene: TRBV19
d_gene: .
CDR3nt: TGTGCCAGTAGTGCCCTACCAGGGGATAGCGGCTACACCTTC
CDR3aa: CASSALPGDSGYTF

j_gene: TRBJ1-5
abundance: .
v_gene: TRBV18
d_gene: TRBD1
CDR3nt: TGTGCCAGCTCAGAACTAACCGGGACAGGGAATCAGCCCCAGCATTTT
CDR3aa: CASSELTGTGNQPQHF

j_gene: TRBJ1-1
abundance: .
v_gene: TRBV19
d_gene: .
CDR3nt: TGTGCCAGTAGTCCTGGACTCACACTCACTGAAGCTTTCTTT
CDR3aa: CASSPGLTLTEAFF

j_gene: TRBJ1-2
abundance: once
v_gene: TRBV21-1
d_gene: .
CDR3nt: TGTGCCAGCCTAAGCGGGGAGTTCTATGGCTACACCTTC
CDR3aa: CASLSGEFYGYTF

j_gene: TRBJ2-1
abundance: few
v_gene: TRBV5-4
d_gene: TRBD2
CDR3nt: TGTGCCAGCAGCTTAGGGTCTAGCGGGGCCAATGAGCAGTTCTTC
CDR3aa: CASSLGSSGANEQFF

j_gene: TRBJ1-6
abundance: .
v_gene: TRBV2
d_gene: TRBD1
CDR3nt: TGTGCCAGCAGTGAAGCGGGACAGGGGAATTCACCCCTCCACTTT
CDR3aa: CASSEAGQGNSPLHF

j_gene: TRBJ2-2
abundance: .
v_gene: TRBV5-4
d_gene: .
CDR3nt: TGTGCCAGCAGCTTGGGCGGGACCGCCTGGGACGGGGAGCTGTTTTTT
CDR3aa: CASSLGGTAWDGELFF

j_gene: TRBJ2-5
abundance: .
v_gene: TRBV24-1
d_gene: .
CDR3nt: TGTGCCACCAGTGATTCGGGGAAACAGGGAGACCAAGAGACCCAGTACTTC
CDR3aa: CATSDSGKQGDQETQYF

j_gene: TRBJ1-3
abundance: .
v_gene: TRBV24-1
d_gene: .
CDR3nt: TGTGCCACCAGTGACTCCCCAGCGCTAGGAAACACCATATATTTT
CDR3aa: CATSDSPALGNTIYF

j_gene: TRBJ1-2
abundance: few
v_gene: TRBV27
d_gene: .
CDR3nt: TGTGCCAGCACTACCCGGGGGACCTTTAGCTACACCTTC
CDR3aa: CASTTRGTFSYTF

j_gene: TRBJ2-1
abundance: .
v_gene: TRBV4-1
d_gene: TRBD2
CDR3nt: TGCGCCAGCAGCCAGCCCAGAGGCGGGGGGAATGAGCAGTTCTTC
CDR3aa: CASSQPRGGGNEQFF

j_gene: TRBJ2-7
abundance: .
v_gene: TRBV25-1
d_gene: .
CDR3nt: TGTGCCAGCAGTCAATCTTTCTACGAGCAGTACTTC
CDR3aa: CASSQSFYEQYF

j_gene: TRBJ2-7
abundance: .
v_gene: TRBV12-3/TRBV12-4
d_gene: .
CDR3nt: TGTGCCAGCAGTTTCGGTTTTCGGGAGCAGTACTTC
CDR3aa: CASSFGFREQYF

j_gene: TRBJ1-6
abundance: few
v_gene: TRBV2
d_gene: .
CDR3nt: TGTGCCAGCAGTGAAGCTGTCGGGGGAAGATCACCCCTCCACTTT
CDR3aa: CASSEAVGGRSPLHF

j_gene: TRBJ2-3
abundance: .
v_gene: TRBV9
d_gene: .
CDR3nt: TGTGCCAGCAGCGGAGGACAGTCAGATACGCAGTATTTT
CDR3aa: CASSGGQSDTQYF

j_gene: TRBJ1-1
abundance: .
v_gene: TRBV29-1
d_gene: .
CDR3nt: TGCAGCGTCCATACAGGGAGCACTGAAGCTTTCTTT
CDR3aa: CSVHTGSTEAFF

j_gene: TRBJ2-7
abundance: few
v_gene: TRBV30
d_gene: TRBD1
CDR3nt: TGTGCCTGGACCCAGGGGGCCTACTCCTACGAGCAGTACTTC
CDR3aa: CAWTQGAYSYEQYF